This T cell receptor (beta chain) comes out of a study of blood T cells in healthy people across ages. Turning to the study itself: Per two T cells, template switching captured roughly one barcoded beta molecule.

Whenever a sample was processed, at least 6.5 million PBMCs were isolated. The CDR3 consists of 15 residues. The germline V gene has CDR1 DFQATT and CDR2 SNEGSKA (reference sequence). V was pared by 1 base and J by 1 base, with 14 bases between. Study-wide results and limits: Donor CMV status was unknown, possibly confounding expanded clonotype changes. Estimated diversity, derived from one million T cells, was regarded as an underestimate.

The second PCR ran roughly 6 to 12 cycles with a sample-barcoded 5' primer and J-beta primers. TCRdb re-called the 5' RACE reads with MiXCR, one entry per CDR3 protein. This table holds over 1,300,000 distinct CDR3 sequences, roughly 64% found once. For this clonotype: The antigen is undetermined.

This chain joins TRBV20-1 and TRBJ2-7; weak D call: TRBD2 (6 bases). The sequenced sample was blood. The origin of this receptor is a man younger than 35 in good health. CDR3 DNA: TGCAGTGCTAGAGGCTTGACTAGTCCGTCCTACGAGCAGTACTTC. It yields the protein CSARGLTSPSYEQYF.